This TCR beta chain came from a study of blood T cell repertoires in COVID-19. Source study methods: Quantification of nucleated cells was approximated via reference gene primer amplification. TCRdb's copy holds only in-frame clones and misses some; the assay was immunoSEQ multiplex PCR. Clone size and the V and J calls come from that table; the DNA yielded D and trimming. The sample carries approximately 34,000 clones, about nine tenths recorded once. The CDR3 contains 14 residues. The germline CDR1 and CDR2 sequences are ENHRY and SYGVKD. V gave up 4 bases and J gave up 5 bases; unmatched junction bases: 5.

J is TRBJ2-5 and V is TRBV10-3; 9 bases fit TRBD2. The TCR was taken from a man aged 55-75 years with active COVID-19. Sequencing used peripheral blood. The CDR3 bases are TGTGCCATCAGTGTGGCGGGGGGGCCGGAGACCCAGTACTTC. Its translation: CAISVAGGPETQYF.